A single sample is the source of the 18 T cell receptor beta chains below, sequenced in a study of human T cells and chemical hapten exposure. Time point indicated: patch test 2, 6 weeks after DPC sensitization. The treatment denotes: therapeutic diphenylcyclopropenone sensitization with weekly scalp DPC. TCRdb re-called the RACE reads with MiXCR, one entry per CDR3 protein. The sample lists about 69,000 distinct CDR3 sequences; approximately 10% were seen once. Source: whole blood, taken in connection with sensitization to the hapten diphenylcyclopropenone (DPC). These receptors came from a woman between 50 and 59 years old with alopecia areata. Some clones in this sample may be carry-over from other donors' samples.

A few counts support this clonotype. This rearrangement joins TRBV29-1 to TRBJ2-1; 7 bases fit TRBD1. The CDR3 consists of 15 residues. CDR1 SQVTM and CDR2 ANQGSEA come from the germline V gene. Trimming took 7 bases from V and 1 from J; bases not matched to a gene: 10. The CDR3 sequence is CSATLGGASYNEQFF. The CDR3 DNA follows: TGCAGCGCCACGCTAGGGGGCGCTTCCTACAATGAGCAGTTCTTC.

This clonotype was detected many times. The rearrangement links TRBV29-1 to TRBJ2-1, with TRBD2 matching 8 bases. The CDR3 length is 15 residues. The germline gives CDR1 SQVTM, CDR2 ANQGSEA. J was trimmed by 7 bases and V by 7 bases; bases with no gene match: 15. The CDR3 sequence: CSASSQAGGTNEQFF. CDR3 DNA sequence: TGCAGCGCGTCTTCCCAGGCGGGAGGAACAAATGAGCAGTTCTTC.

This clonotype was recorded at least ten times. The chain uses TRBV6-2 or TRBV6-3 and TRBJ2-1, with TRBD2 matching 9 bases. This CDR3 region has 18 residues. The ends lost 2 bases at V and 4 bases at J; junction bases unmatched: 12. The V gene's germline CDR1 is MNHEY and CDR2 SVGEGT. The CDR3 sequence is CASSYRFASGTYYNEQFF. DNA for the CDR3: TGTGCCAGCAGTTACCGTTTCGCTAGCGGGACATATTACAATGAGCAGTTCTTC.

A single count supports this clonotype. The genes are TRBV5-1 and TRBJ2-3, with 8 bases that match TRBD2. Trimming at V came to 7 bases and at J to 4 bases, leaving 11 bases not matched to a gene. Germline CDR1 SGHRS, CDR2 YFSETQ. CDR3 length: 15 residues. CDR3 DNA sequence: TGCGCCAGCTCATTAGCGGGACTCGGGGCAGATACGCAGTATTTT. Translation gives CASSLAGLGADTQYF.

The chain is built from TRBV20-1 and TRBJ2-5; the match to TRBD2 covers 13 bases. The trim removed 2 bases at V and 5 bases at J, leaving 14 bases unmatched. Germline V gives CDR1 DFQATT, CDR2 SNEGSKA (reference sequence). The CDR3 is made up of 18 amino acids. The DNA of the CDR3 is TGCAGTGCTAGAACACGCGGGACTAGCGGGATCGGTGTCGAGACCCAGTACTTC. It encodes CSARTRGTSGIGVETQYF.

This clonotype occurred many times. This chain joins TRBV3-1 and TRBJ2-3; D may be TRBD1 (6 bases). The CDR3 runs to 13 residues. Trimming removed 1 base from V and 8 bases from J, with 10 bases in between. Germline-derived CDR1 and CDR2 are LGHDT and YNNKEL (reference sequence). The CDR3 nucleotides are TGTGCCAGCAGCCAAGTCGGGACACGTACGCAGTATTTT. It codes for CASSQVGTRTQYF.

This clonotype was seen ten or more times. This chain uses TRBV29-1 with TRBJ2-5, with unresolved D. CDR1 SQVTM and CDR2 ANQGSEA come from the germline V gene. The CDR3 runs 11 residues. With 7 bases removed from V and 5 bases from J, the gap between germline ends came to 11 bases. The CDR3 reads CSASVSETQYF. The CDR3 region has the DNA TGCAGCGCCAGTGTTTCGGAGACCCAGTACTTC.

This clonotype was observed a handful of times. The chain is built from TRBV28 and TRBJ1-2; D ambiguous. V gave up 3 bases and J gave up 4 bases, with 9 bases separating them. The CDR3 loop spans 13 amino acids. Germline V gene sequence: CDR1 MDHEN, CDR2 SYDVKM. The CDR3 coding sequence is TGTGCCAGCAGTTTCGCCGGATCCTATGGCTACACCTTC. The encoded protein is CASSFAGSYGYTF.

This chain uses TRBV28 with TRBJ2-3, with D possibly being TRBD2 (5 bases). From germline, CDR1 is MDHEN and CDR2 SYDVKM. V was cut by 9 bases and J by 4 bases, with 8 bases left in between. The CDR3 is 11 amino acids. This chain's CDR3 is CASGRADTQYF. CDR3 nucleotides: TGTGCCAGTGGGAGAGCAGATACGCAGTATTTT.

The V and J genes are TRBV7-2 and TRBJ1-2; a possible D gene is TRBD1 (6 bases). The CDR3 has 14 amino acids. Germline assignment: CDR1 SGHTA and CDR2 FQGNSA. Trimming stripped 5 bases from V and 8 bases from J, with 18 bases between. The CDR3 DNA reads TGTGCCAGCAGCCCAGGGGTTAGAAACGGGGGCTACACCTTC. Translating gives CASSPGVRNGGYTF.

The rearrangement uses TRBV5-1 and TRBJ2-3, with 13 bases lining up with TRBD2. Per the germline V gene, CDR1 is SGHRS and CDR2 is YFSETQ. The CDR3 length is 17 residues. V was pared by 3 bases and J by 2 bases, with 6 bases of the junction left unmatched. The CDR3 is CASSYRTSGSFTDTQYF. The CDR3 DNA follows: TGCGCCAGCAGCTACAGGACTAGCGGGAGTTTCACAGATACGCAGTATTTT.

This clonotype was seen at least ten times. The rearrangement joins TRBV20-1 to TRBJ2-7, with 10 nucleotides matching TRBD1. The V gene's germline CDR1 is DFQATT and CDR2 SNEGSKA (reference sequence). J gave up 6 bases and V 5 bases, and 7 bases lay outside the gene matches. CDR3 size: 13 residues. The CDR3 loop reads CSASGQGRPEQYF. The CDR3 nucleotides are TGCAGTGCTTCGGGACAGGGGAGGCCCGAGCAGTACTTC.

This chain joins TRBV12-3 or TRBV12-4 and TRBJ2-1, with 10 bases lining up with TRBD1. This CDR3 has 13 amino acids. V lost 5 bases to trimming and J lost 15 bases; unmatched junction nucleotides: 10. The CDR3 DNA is TGTGCCAGCAGTCCCCGGACAGGGGGTGAGGGGTTCTTC. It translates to CASSPRTGGEGFF.

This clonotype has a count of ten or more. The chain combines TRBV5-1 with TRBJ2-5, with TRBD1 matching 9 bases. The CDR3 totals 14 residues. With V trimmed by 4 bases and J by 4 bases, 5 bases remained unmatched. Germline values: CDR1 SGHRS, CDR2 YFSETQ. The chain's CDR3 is CASSGQGSRETQYF. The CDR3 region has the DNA TGCGCCAGCAGCGGACAGGGGAGCAGAGAGACCCAGTACTTC.

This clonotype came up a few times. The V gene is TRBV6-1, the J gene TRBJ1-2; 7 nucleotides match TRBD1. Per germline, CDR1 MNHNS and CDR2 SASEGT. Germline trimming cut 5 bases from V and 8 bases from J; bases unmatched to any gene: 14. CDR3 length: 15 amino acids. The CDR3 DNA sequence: TGTGCCAGCAGTTCCAATACACAGGGGATTTACGGCTACACCTTC. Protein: CASSSNTQGIYGYTF.

Written as DNA, the CDR3 is TGTGCCAGCAGCCATCGTGGGGCCAGACCGAACACTGAAGCTTTCTTT. Translated: CASSHRGARPNTEAFF. The V call is TRBV11-2, the J call TRBJ1-1; D is perhaps TRBD1 (5 bases). V was shortened by 5 bases and J by 1 base, with 17 bases between the two germline ends. The CDR3 consists of 16 residues. Germline V gene lookup returns CDR1 SGHAT and CDR2 FQNNGV.

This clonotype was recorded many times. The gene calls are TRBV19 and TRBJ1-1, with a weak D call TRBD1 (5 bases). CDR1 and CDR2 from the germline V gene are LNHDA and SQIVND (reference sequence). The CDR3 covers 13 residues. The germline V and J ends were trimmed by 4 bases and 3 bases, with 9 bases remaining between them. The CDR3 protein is CASSRKTDTEAFF. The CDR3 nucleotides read TGTGCCAGTAGTAGAAAGACAGACACTGAAGCTTTCTTT.

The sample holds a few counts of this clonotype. The CDR3 sequence: CASSLNTGQMETQYF. CDR3 nucleotides: TGCGCCAGCAGCTTAAATACGGGACAGATGGAGACCCAGTACTTC. The genes are TRBV5-1 and TRBJ2-5; TRBD1 matches at 7 bases. Per the germline V gene, CDR1 is SGHRS and CDR2 is YFSETQ. V lost 2 bases to trimming and J lost 5 bases; unmatched junction nucleotides: 9. The CDR3 loop spans 15 amino acids.